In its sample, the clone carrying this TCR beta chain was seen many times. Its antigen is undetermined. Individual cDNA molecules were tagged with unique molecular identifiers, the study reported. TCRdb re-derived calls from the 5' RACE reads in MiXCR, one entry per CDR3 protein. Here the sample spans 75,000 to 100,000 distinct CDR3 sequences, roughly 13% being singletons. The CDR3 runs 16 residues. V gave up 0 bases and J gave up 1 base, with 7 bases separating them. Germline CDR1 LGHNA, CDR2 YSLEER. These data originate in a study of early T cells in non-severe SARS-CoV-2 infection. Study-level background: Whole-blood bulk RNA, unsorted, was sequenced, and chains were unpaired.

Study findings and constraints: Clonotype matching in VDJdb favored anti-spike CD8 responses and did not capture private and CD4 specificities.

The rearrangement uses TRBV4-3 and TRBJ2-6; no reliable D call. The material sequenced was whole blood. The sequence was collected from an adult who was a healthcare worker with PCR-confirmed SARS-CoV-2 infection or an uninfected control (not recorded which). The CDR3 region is CASSQDYGSGANVLTF. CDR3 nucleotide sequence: TGCGCCAGCAGCCAAGATTACGGATCTGGGGCCAACGTCCTGACTTTC.